This T cell receptor (beta chain) was identified during a study of CD4 and CD8 cells across lung adenocarcinoma regions. Localized lung adenocarcinoma, a non-small cell lung cancer, affected the donors. TCRdb ran MiXCR on the PCR reads and lists one entry per CDR3 protein. This table holds around 15,000 distinct CDR3 sequences, approximately 50% found once. The CDR3 consists of 14 residues. The V gene's germline CDR1 is MGHDK and CDR2 SYGVNS. Worth noting for this clonotype: At one of its ends the junction is not consistent with the germline gene, which may arise from a read error.

Material for sequencing was CD8+ T cells from the center of a lung tumor. This receptor was obtained from a female donor with lung adenocarcinoma. The CD4 and CD8 labels of this study may be unreliable. The chain is built from TRBV25-1 and TRBJ2-5; D may correspond to TRBD1 or TRBD2 (6 bases each). CDR3 amino acids: CASSGGGRKETQYF. CDR3 DNA sequence: TGTGCCAGCAGCGGAGGGGGACGAAAAGAGACTCAGTACTTC.